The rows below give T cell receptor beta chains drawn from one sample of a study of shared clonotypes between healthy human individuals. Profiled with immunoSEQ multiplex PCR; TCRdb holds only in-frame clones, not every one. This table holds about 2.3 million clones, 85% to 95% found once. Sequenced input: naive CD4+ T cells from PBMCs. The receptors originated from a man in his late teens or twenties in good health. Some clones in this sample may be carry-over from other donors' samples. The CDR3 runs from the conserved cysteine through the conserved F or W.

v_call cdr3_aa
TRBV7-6 CASSPRTGPRDTIYF
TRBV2 CASKDEGNEQFF
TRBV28 CASSPPGAYSGNTIYF
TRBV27 CASSRLGTSGGDGQFF
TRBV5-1 CASSATGLAYEQYF
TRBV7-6 CASSLQGARGEKLFF
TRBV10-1 CASSPGTHYGYTF
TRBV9 CASSVTDQSPLRYGYTF
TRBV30 CAWGPRAGANVLTF
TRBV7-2 CASSLIGAGAYEQYF
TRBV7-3 CASSATGQGSPSSDTQYF
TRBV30 CAWSVGVGSEAFF
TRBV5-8 CASSSLGLRTDTQYF
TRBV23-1 CASSQSPKNTEAFF
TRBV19 CASSIRDRDTQYF
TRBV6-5 CASSYEPGPGNTIYF
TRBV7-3 CASSFQGGYGYTF
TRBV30 CAWSVTGTYEQYF
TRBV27 CASSFLIGGMYEQYF
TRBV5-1 CASSLGGGKYGYTF
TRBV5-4 CASSLGLQETQYF
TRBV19 CASSIPSGHDEQYF
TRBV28 CASSGTGDEKLFF
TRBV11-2 CASSTGFPSREQYF
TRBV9 CASSPSPGDEQFF
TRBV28 CASSEPTTAYYEQYF
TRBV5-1 CASGANYGYTF
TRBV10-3 CAIRSGTSGTDTQYF
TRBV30 CAWSQGGSQETQYF
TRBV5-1 CASSSLGGTTSGRFSYNEQFF
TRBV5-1 CASSLDGTTAYEQYF
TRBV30 CAWSPPGRPQHF
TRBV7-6 CATGDNRGVDTQYF
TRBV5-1 CASSPGAYEQYF
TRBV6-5 CASSYYHRGIGTEAFF
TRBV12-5 CASGFAPGAGNTEAFF
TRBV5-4 CASSSRDGNTGELFF
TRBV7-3 CASSFRLAPYTGELFF
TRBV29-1 CSVEGGSAGLATDTQYF